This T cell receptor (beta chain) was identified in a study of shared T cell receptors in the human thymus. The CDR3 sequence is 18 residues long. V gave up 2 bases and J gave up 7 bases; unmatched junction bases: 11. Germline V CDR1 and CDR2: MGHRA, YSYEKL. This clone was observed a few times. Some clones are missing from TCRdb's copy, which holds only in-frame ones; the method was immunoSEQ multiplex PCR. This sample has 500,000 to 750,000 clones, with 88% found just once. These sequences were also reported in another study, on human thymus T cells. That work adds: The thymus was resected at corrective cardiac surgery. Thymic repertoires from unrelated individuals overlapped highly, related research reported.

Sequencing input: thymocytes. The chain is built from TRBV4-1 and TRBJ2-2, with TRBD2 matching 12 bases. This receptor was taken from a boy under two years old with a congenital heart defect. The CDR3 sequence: CASSQQTSGSRYGGELFF. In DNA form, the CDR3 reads TGCGCCAGCAGCCAACAGACTAGCGGGAGCCGGTATGGCGGGGAGCTGTTTTTT.